The clone carrying this T cell receptor beta chain was detected only a few times. Its antigen remains unidentified. Cultured CD4+ T cell DNA was sequenced using the Oncomine TCR Beta short-read assay. Genomic DNA was isolated from cultured CD4+ T cells. TCRdb fed the PCR reads into MiXCR, producing one record per CDR3 protein. Among around 20,000 distinct CDR3 sequences, 45% to 50% were seen once, and the ten largest hold 4% to 4.5%. Regarding treatment: roughly 11-day PBMC culture with coronavirus spike peptide pools or control peptides (ViraFEST assay). V dropped 3 bases and J dropped 3 bases, with 3 bases sitting between them. The CDR3 is 12 amino acids. The V gene's germline CDR1 is MNHEY and CDR2 SVGAGI. The record originates from a study of vaccination and CD4 T cells after COVID-19. At the level of the study: Overlapping spike pools from SARS-CoV-2 and HCoV-NL63, HCoV-OC43 and HCoV-229E served as culture stimuli.

Findings and caveats of the study: Post-infection sampling omitted early timepoints and covered relatively few convalescent patients. Only post-vaccination samples contained a median approximately 90% of the reactive clones in convalescent patients.

The receptor was isolated from a human donor who had recovered from COVID-19. The gene calls are TRBV6-5 and TRBJ1-5, with D unclear. The material sequenced was CD4+ T cells from blood, cultured in vitro, taken before SARS-CoV-2 vaccination. CDR3: CASSYFNQPQHF. The DNA for the CDR3 is TGTGCCAGCAGTTATTTCAATCAGCCCCAGCATTTT.